The next 23 T cell receptor beta chains were all read from a single sample in a study of cytomegalovirus exposure and HLA in healthy donors. It was with 60 Vbeta and 13 Jbeta primers that the PCR ran. TCRdb's table, derived via immunoSEQ multiplex PCR, lists solely in-frame clones and lacks some. The sample has about 140,000 clones; approximately 91% are singletons. Sequenced material: PBMCs. The origin of the receptors is a woman aged 40 to 55 in good health and CMV-seronegative.

The CDR3 region is CASSSDRGRVGGYTF. The CDR3 DNA is TGTGCCAGCAGTTCCGACAGGGGGCGCGTCGGTGGCTACACCTTC. The chain employs TRBV28 and TRBJ1-2, with 10 bases aligning to TRBD1. Germline CDR1 is MDHEN and CDR2 is SYDVKM. This CDR3 is 15 amino acids long. V was clipped by 4 bases and J by 7 bases; unmatched bases: 9.

This clone was seen only a few times. The rearrangement uses TRBV11-3 and TRBJ2-3; 9 bases agree with TRBD2. The germline V gene has CDR1 SGHNT and CDR2 YENEEA. With 7 bases clipped from V and 0 bases from J, the junction kept 11 bases outside the gene matches. The CDR3 totals 17 residues. CDR3 loop: CASTKWGLAGSTDTQYF. Written as DNA, the CDR3 is TGTGCCAGCACCAAATGGGGGCTAGCGGGAAGCACAGATACGCAGTATTTT.

The V and J genes are TRBV6-6 and TRBJ2-3, with a possible D match to TRBD2 (6 bases). This CDR3 has 14 amino acids. V lost 8 bases to trimming and J lost 6 bases, with 18 bases between them. CDR1 is MNHNY, CDR2 SVGAGI, per germline (reference sequence). CDR3 region: CASVVREVLDTQYF. Here the CDR3 DNA reads TGTGCCAGCGTAGTAAGGGAGGTTTTGGATACGCAGTATTTT.

Worth noting for this clone: Other DNA variants within this sample encode the same CDR3. The chain combines TRBV11-3 with TRBJ2-3; TRBD1 matches at 10 bases. Germline lookup yields CDR1 SGHNT and CDR2 YENEEA. V lost 0 bases to trimming and J lost 4 bases; unmatched junction nucleotides: 4. The CDR3 contains 16 residues. CDR3 in amino acids: CASSLDSGQGPDTQYF. CDR3 DNA: TGTGCCAGCAGCTTAGACTCGGGACAGGGGCCAGATACGCAGTATTTT. The full variable domain, its missing parts supplied by reference TRBV11-3 and TRBJ2-3, is EAGVVQSPRYKIIEKKQPVAFWCNPISGHNTLYWYLQNLGQGPELLIRYENEEAVDDSQLPKDRFSAERLKGVDSTLKIQPAELGDSAVYLCASSLDSGQGPDTQYFGPGTRLTVL.

The genes are TRBV5-6 and TRBJ2-2, with D perhaps matching TRBD1 (5 bases). Per germline, CDR1 SGHDT and CDR2 YYEEEE. The V end was cut by 3 bases, the J end by 3 bases, with 15 bases between. The CDR3 runs to 16 residues. The CDR3 sequence is CASSSLSDTYTGELFF. Written as DNA, the CDR3 is TGTGCCAGCAGCTCCCTTTCGGACACTTACACCGGGGAGCTGTTTTTT.

This clone was seen just once. The chain recombines TRBV5-4 with TRBJ2-3, with TRBD2 identical over 9 bases. Germline CDR1 SGHNT, CDR2 YYREEE (reference sequence). V shed 4 bases, J shed 1 base, and the junction held 7 bases outside the gene matches. The CDR3 totals 16 residues. CDR3 DNA sequence: TGTGCCAGCAGCCTTTGGACTAGCGCTCGCACAGATACGCAGTATTTT. Protein product: CASSLWTSARTDTQYF.

This chain connects TRBV6-1 to TRBJ1-4; the D is unclear. The CDR3 covers 13 residues. V lost 6 bases to trimming and J lost 6 bases, with 11 bases between them. Germline V CDR1 and CDR2: MNHNS, SASEGT. CDR3 nucleotides: TGTGCCAGCAGCGAGGGCCGGGATGAAAAACTGTTTTTT. Amino acids: CASSEGRDEKLFF.

The chain has TRBV9 and TRBJ2-3, with 7 bases fitting TRBD1. Per germline, CDR1 SGDLS and CDR2 YYNGEE. V shed 0 bases, J shed 2 bases, and the junction held 3 bases outside the gene matches. There are 15 residues in the CDR3. The CDR3 coding sequence is TGTGCCAGCAGCGTAGAGGGGGCTTCCACAGATACGCAGTATTTT. Translated: CASSVEGASTDTQYF.

This rearrangement joins TRBV5-1 to TRBJ2-7; no firm D call. Germline assignment: CDR1 SGHRS and CDR2 YFSETQ. Deletions cut 0 bases from V and 3 bases from J, with 13 bases between. The CDR3 runs 15 residues. The CDR3 coding sequence is TGCGCCAGCAGCTTGGATTCTAGTCTGGGCTACGAGCAGTACTTC. This codes for CASSLDSSLGYEQYF.

The chain has TRBV6-5 and TRBJ1-1; D gene unclear. Trimming took 5 bases from V and 4 from J, leaving 11 bases between them. Germline CDR1 reads MNHEY; CDR2 reads SVGAGI. The CDR3 has 13 amino acids. The CDR3 sequence is CASSASRGTEAFF. The DNA of the CDR3 is TGTGCCAGCAGTGCAAGTCGAGGCACTGAAGCTTTCTTT.

J is TRBJ2-1 and V is TRBV10-2; 12 bases are a match to TRBD2. Unmatched junction bases numbered 4, after V lost 2 bases and J lost 8 bases. The CDR3 loop spans 15 amino acids. Per the germline V gene, CDR1 is WSHSY and CDR2 is SAAADI. The CDR3 bases are TGCGCCAGCAGTGAGAGGACTAGCGGGATCGATGAGCAGTTCTTC. Translated, it gives CASSERTSGIDEQFF.

The CDR3 bases are TGCAGCGTTGTGGCCCCTAGCGACCAAGAGACCCAGTACTTC. Encoded protein: CSVVAPSDQETQYF. The chain joins TRBV29-1 to TRBJ2-5, with a weak D call TRBD2 (6 bases). Germline CDR1 is SQVTM and CDR2 is ANQGSEA. The length of the CDR3 is 14 residues. The V end was cut by 4 bases, the J end by 0 bases, with 12 bases between.

CDR3 DNA: TGTGCCAGCAGTTCTCGCGGACTAGCGGGAGATACGCAGTACTTC. It translates to CASSSRGLAGDTQYF. This chain links TRBV27 with TRBJ2-5, with 13 bases that match TRBD2. This CDR3 contains 15 residues. J lost 11 bases, V lost 4 bases, and 10 bases had no gene match. The germline V gene has CDR1 MNHEY and CDR2 SMNVEV (reference sequence).

The chain has TRBV18 and TRBJ1-1, with D uncertain. This CDR3 comprises 13 residues. Per the germline V gene, CDR1 is KGHSH and CDR2 is LQKENI. Trimming removed 0 bases from V and 5 bases from J, with 7 bases in between. CDR3 protein: CASSPPTRTEAFF. In DNA form, the CDR3 reads TGTGCCAGCTCACCACCAACCAGGACTGAAGCTTTCTTT.

The chain has TRBV6-5 and TRBJ1-2; D call uncertain. V gave up 5 bases and J gave up 3 bases, with 10 bases separating them. Germline V gene data show CDR1 as MNHEY and CDR2 as SVGAGI. The CDR3 is made up of 13 amino acids. Here the CDR3 reads CASSPHTDYGYTF. CDR3 in DNA: TGTGCCAGCAGTCCTCACACCGACTATGGCTACACCTTC.

The V gene is TRBV11-2, the J gene TRBJ1-2, with TRBD1 matching over 7 bases. With V trimmed by 8 bases and J by 4 bases, 7 bases remained unmatched. Germline lookup yields CDR1 SGHAT and CDR2 FQNNGV. This CDR3 spans 13 amino acids. The chain's CDR3 is CASSRQGSYGYTF. CDR3 DNA: TGTGCCAGCTCAAGACAGGGATCCTATGGCTACACCTTC.

CDR3 nucleotide sequence: TGTGCCACCTTACAGGGGGACCAAGAGACCCAGTACTTC. Translating it yields CATLQGDQETQYF. V gene TRBV6-1 combines with J gene TRBJ2-5; TRBD1 matches at 8 bases. Germline V gene data show CDR1 as MNHNS and CDR2 as SASEGT. This CDR3 has 13 amino acids. After removal of 10 bases from V and 0 bases from J, the junction contained 4 bases not matched to a gene.

The chain recombines TRBV9 with TRBJ2-3; D gene unclear. Germline V lookup: CDR1 SGDLS, CDR2 YYNGEE. The germline V and J ends were trimmed by 0 bases and 4 bases, with 6 bases remaining between them. The CDR3 extends over 13 amino acids. CDR3 nucleotide sequence: TGTGCCAGCAGCGTAGGACTTTCAGATACGCAGTATTTT. This encodes CASSVGLSDTQYF.

This clone turned up a few times. The chain recombines TRBV27 with TRBJ2-7; 7 positions agree with TRBD1. This CDR3 spans 14 amino acids. The V and J ends lost 5 bases and 4 bases, in that order; junction bases with no gene match: 8. The germline V gene has CDR1 MNHEY and CDR2 SMNVEV (reference sequence). CDR3 sequence: CASSPRDSLYEQYF. The CDR3 DNA is TGTGCCAGCAGTCCCCGGGACAGCTTATACGAGCAGTACTTC.

The chain combines TRBV18 with TRBJ2-5, with D perhaps matching TRBD2 (5 bases). Deletions cut 3 bases from V and 3 bases from J, with 14 bases between. CDR1 is KGHSH, CDR2 LQKENI, per germline. The length of the CDR3 is 15 residues. The CDR3, as DNA: TGTGCCAGCTCACCGGGGTCGTCGACTAAAGAGACCCAGTACTTC. It is translated as CASSPGSSTKETQYF.

The gene calls are TRBV11-2 and TRBJ2-7, with D maybe TRBD1 (5 bases). V was trimmed by 4 bases and J by 7 bases, leaving 20 bases between them. Per the germline V gene, CDR1 is SGHAT and CDR2 is FQNNGV. The CDR3 is made up of 15 amino acids. In DNA, the CDR3 is TGTGCCAGCAGCTCCCAGGGTCTCCAGCAAGAAGAGCAGTACTTC. This translates into CASSSQGLQQEEQYF. The whole variable domain, remainder taken from reference TRBV11-2 and TRBJ2-7, is EAGVAQSPRYKIIEKRQSVAFWCNPISGHATLYWYQQILGQGPKLLIQFQNNGVVDDSQLPKDRFSAERLKGVDSTLKIQPAKLEDSAVYLCASSSQGLQQEEQYFGPGTRLTVT.

V gene TRBV10-1 combines with J gene TRBJ2-2; D possibly corresponds to TRBD1 (6 bases). There are 13 residues in the CDR3. Trimming took 0 bases from V and 9 from J, leaving 8 bases between them. Germline V gives CDR1 WNHNN, CDR2 SYGVQD (reference sequence). CDR3 residues: CASSESGAWELFF. For the CDR3, the DNA is TGCGCCAGCAGTGAGTCGGGGGCGTGGGAGCTGTTTTTT.

V usage is TRBV7-9 and J usage is TRBJ2-7, with a tentative D call TRBD2 (6 bases). Trimming took 1 base from V and 4 from J, leaving 14 bases between them. The CDR3 has 15 residues. Germline loops: CDR1 SEHNR, CDR2 FQNEAQ (reference sequence). The DNA for the CDR3 is TGTGCCAGCAGCTTAGACATGGGGACTCGATACGAGCAGTACTTC. Translation gives CASSLDMGTRYEQYF.